The T cell receptor beta chain described here comes from a study of human T cells and chemical hapten exposure. Study details: Chiefly female patients presented with alopecia areata, totalis or universalis.

MiXCR was run by TCRdb on the RACE reads, yielding one entry per CDR3 protein. Of 330,000 or so distinct CDR3 sequences listed, about 6% are singletons. This clonotype has more than one count but fewer than ten. Time point specified: patch test 2, 6 weeks after DPC sensitization. Treatment defined: therapeutic diphenylcyclopropenone sensitization with weekly scalp DPC. Alopecia patients, 18 to 70 years old and DPC-suitable, served as donors. The V end lost 7 bases, the J end lost 3 bases, and 12 bases lay between the germline ends. Germline CDR1 SQVTM, CDR2 ANQGSEA. The CDR3 runs 12 residues. Sample: whole blood, taken in connection with sensitization to the hapten diphenylcyclopropenone (DPC). V and J are TRBV29-1 and TRBJ1-1, with D perhaps matching TRBD1 (6 bases). The TCR comes from a young woman with alopecia areata. Some clones in this sample may be carry-over from other donors' samples. CDR3 nucleotide sequence: TGCAGCGGGGTGGACAGTTACACTGAAGCTTTCTTT. Translation: CSGVDSYTEAFF.